One TCR beta chain is described in this entry. This clone was counted once. Its antigen has not been determined. No base qualities exist here, and no much larger clone lies one base off it. This sample stems from a study of blood T cell repertoires in COVID-19 (dated by TCRdb to 2020 to 2021). At the level of the whole study: Samples from collaborators originated in the United States, Italy and Spain and spanned both the acute and convalescent phases of COVID-19. The sample metadata nearly always contained a de-identified subject ID, COVID-19 status, age in years and sex. HLA class I and class II types, where available, came from metadata supplied by the sample provider rather than from assay-based typing. The samples were drawn from the first 160 participants of the ongoing ImmuneRACE study and from about 1,200 subjects provided by 6 global collaborators. The repertoires were released in a freely available public database meant as a resource for research on the immune response to SARS-CoV-2. The prospective study material was composed of cDNA or gDNA derived from T cells, B-cell-depleted T cells, or PBMCs. Subjects who had been exposed to COVID-19, were actively infected with it, or had recovered from it provided the deeply sampled blood TCRbeta repertoires that made up the dataset. What the authors observed across the whole study: Clinical and demographic metadata were provided uncurated, with the amount varying by source and participant.

The immunoSEQ Assay, a bias-controlled multiplex PCR, was used to amplify TCRbeta CDR3 regions from genomic DNA. The authors' pipeline ran thus. The number of nucleated cells in each sample was estimated by amplification of reference gene primers within the assay. To quantify the absolute abundance of each unique TCRbeta CDR3 rearrangement, sequence reads were collapsed and filtered. Productive Simpson clonality was computed per sample as the square root of Simpson's diversity index over productive rearrangements. The source is immuneACCESS, and TCRdb retained only in-frame sequences with V and J called. Part of the clones is not carried over; for the studies checked, unresolved V genes explain less than half of this, and the remainder is unexplained. V and J calls and clone size are as listed in that table; D and trimming were resolved from the DNA. The sample has some 130,000 clones on record, 77% of them singletons. The ten top clones hold 20% to 25% of the sample.

Whole blood was collected in K2EDTA tubes by collaborating institutions according to the institutions' own protocols. For TCRbeta analysis, collaborators shipped samples in one of three forms: frozen whole blood, isolated PBMCs, or DNA extracted from either of those sample types. Unmatched junction bases come to 8, with V trimmed by 2 bases and J by 6 bases. CDR1 and CDR2, per the germline V gene, are MGHRA and YSYEKL. Measured from the cysteine to the phenylalanine, the CDR3 is 15 residues long. The only DNA kept is the CDR3, 45 bases in frame from the first base. The source material was peripheral blood. Recombination linked TRBV4-1 to TRBJ1-2, with TRBD1 identical over 8 junction bases. The sequence came from a man older than 75 with acute or convalescent COVID-19. The CDR3 sequence is CASSQSGQGLDGYTF. The nucleotides are TGCGCCAGCAGCCAATCCGGACAGGGTTTAGATGGCTACACCTTC.